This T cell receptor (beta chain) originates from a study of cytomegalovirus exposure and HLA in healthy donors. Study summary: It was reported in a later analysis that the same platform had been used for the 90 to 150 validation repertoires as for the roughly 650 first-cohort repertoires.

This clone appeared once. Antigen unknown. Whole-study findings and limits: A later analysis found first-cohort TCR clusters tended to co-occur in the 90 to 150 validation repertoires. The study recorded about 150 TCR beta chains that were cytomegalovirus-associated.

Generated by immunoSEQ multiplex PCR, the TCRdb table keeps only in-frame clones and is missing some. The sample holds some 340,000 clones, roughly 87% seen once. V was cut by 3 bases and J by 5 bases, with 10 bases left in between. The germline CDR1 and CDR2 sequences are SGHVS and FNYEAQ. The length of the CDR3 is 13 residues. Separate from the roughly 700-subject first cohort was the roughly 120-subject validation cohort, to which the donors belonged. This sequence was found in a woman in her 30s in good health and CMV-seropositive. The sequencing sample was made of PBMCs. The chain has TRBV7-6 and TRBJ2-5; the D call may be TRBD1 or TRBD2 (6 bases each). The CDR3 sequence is CASSFRGQETQYF. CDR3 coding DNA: TGTGCCAGCAGCTTCCGGGGGCAGGAGACCCAGTACTTC. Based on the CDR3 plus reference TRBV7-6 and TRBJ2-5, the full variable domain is GAGVSQSPRYKVTKRGQDVALRCDPISGHVSLYWYRQALGQGPEFLTYFNYEAQQDKSGLPNDRFSAERPEGSISTLTIQRTEQRDSAMYRCASSFRGQETQYFGPGTRLLVL.